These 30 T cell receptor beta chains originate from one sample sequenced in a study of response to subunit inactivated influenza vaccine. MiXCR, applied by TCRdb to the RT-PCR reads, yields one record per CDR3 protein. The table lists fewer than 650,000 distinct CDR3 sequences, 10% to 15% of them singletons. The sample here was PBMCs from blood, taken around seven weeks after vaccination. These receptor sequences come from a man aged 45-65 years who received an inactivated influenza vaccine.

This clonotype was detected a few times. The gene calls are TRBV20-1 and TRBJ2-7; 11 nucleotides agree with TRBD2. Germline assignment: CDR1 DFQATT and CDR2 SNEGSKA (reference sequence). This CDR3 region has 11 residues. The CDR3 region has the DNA TGCTTAGCGGGAGGGCCCTGCGAGCAGTACTTC. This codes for CLAGGPCEQYF.

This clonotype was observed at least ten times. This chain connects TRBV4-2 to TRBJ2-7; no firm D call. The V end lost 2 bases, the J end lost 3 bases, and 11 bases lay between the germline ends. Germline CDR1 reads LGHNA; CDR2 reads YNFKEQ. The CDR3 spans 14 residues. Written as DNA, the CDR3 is TGTGCCAGCAGCCAACCTATTTTGGGCTACGAGCAGTACTTC. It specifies CASSQPILGYEQYF.

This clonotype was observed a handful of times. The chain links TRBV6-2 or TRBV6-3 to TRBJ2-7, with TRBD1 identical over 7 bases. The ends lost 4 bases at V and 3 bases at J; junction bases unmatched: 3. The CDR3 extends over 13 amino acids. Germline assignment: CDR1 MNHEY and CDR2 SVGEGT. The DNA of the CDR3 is TGTGCCAGCAGTTGGGGGACAGACTACGAGCAGTACTTC. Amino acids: CASSWGTDYEQYF.

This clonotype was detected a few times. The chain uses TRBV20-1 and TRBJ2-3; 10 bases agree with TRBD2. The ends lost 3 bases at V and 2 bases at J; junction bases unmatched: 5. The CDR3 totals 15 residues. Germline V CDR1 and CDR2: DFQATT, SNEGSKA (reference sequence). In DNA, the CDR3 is TGCAGTGCTAGTATGACTAGCGGGCTCACAGATACGCAGTATTTT. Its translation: CSASMTSGLTDTQYF.

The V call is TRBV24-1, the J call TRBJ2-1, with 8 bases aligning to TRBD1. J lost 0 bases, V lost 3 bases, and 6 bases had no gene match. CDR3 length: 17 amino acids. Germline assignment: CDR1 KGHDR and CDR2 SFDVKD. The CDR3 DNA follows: TGTGCCACCAGTGATCCTCCGGGACAGGACTCCTACAATGAGCAGTTCTTC. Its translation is CATSDPPGQDSYNEQFF.

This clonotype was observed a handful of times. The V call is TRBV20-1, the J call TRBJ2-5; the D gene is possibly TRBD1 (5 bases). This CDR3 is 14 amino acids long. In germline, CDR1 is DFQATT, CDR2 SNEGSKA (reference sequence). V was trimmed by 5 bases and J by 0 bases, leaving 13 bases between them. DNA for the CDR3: TGCAGTGCTTTTGACAGAGACCACCAAGAGACCCAGTACTTC. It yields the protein CSAFDRDHQETQYF.

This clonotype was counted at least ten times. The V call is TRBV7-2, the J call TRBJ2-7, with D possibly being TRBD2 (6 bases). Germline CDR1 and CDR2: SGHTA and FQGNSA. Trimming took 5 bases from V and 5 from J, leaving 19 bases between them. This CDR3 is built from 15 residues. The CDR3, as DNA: TGTGCCAGCAGCCTCTACGGGAGAGGTGGAGACGAGCAGTACTTC. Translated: CASSLYGRGGDEQYF.

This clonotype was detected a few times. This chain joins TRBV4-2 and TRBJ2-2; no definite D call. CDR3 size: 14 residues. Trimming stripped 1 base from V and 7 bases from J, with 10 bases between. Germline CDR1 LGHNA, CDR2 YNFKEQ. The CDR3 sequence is CASSQGRHGGELFF. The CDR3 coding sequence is TGTGCCAGCAGCCAAGGGCGGCATGGCGGGGAGCTGTTTTTT.

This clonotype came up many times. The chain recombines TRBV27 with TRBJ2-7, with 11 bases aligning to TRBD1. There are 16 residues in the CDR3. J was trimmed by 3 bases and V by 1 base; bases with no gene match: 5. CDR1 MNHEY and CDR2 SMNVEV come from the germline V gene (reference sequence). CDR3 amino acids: CASSLFSGQGVYEQYF. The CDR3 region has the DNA TGTGCCAGCAGTTTATTTTCGGGACAGGGGGTCTACGAGCAGTACTTC.

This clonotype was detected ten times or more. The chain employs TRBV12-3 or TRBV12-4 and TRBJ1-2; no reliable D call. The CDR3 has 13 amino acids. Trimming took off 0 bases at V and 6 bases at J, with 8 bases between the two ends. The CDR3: CASSLAATHGYTF. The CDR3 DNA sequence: TGTGCCAGCAGTTTAGCGGCGACCCATGGCTACACCTTC.

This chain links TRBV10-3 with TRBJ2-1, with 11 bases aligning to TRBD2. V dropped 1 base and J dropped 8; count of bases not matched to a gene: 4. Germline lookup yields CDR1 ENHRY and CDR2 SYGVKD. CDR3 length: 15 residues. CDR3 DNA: TGTGCCATCAGTGAGTTTAGCGGGGGGGCGCATGAGCAGTTCTTC. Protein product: CAISEFSGGAHEQFF.

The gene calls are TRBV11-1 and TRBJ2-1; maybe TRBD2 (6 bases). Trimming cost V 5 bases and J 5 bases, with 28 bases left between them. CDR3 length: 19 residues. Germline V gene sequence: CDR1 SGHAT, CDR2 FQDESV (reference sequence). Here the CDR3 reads CASSPRYTRLGGGDNEQFF. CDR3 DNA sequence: TGTGCCAGCAGCCCCAGATATACAAGACTAGGAGGTGGTGACAATGAGCAGTTCTTC.

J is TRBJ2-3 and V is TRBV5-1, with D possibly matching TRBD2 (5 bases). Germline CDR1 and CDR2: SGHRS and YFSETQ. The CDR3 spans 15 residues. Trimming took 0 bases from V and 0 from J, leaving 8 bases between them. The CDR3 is CASSLGTLSTDTQYF. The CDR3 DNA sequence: TGCGCCAGCAGCTTGGGGACTCTAAGCACAGATACGCAGTATTTT.

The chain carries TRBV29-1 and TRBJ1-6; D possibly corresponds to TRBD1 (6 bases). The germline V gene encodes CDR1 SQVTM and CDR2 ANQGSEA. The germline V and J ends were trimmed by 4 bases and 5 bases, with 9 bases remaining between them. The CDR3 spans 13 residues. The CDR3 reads CSVGGGDNSPLHF. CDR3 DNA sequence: TGCAGCGTTGGAGGGGGGGATAATTCACCCCTCCACTTT.

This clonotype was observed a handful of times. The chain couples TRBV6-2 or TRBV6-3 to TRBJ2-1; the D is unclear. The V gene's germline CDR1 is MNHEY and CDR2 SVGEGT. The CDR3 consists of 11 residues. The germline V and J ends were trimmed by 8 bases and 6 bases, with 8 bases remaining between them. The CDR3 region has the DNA TGTGCCAGCGTACGCGGCAATGAGCAGTTCTTC. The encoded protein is CASVRGNEQFF.

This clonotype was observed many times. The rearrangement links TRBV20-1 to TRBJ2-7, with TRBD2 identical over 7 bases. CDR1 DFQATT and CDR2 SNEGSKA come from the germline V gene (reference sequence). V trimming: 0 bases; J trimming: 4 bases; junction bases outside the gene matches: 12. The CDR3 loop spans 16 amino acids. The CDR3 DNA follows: TGCAGTGCTAGAGATTCAGTAGGCGGGAGTTGGTACGAGCAGTACTTC. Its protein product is CSARDSVGGSWYEQYF.

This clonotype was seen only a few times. The CDR3 region has the DNA TGCGCCAGCAGCCCGTCCCCAGGGACCCAGTACTTC. Translated: CASSPSPGTQYF. The gene calls are TRBV5-1 and TRBJ2-5; D gene uncertain. Looked up from germline, CDR1 is SGHRS and CDR2 is YFSETQ. Between the trimmed V and J ends, which lost 4 bases and 7 bases, there was a span of 11 bases. The CDR3 has 12 amino acids.

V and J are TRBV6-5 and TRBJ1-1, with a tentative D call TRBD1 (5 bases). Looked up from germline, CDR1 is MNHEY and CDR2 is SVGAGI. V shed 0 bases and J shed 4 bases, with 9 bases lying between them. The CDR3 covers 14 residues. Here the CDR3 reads CASSYSRQTTEAFF. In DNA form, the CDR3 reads TGTGCCAGCAGTTACTCCCGACAGACCACTGAAGCTTTCTTT.

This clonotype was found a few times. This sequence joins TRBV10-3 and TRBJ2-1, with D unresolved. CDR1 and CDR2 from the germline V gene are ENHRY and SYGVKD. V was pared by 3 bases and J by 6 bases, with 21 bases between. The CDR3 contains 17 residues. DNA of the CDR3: TGTGCCATCAGTGAATCCTCCGCCCGGGCCACCCGCAATGAGCAGTTCTTC. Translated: CAISESSARATRNEQFF.

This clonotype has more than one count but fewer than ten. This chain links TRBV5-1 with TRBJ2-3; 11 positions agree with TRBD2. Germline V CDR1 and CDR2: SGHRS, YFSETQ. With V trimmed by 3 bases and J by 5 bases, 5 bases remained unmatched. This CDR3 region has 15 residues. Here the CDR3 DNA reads TGCGCCAGCAGCTCGACTAGCGGGGTCGGAGATACGCAGTATTTT. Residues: CASSSTSGVGDTQYF.

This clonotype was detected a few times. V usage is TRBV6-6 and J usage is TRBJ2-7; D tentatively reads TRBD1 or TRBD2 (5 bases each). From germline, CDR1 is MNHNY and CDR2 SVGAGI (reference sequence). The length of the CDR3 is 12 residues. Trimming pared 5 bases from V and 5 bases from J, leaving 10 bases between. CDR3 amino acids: CASSRGVNEQYF. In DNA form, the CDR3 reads TGTGCCAGCAGTCGAGGGGTAAACGAGCAGTACTTC.

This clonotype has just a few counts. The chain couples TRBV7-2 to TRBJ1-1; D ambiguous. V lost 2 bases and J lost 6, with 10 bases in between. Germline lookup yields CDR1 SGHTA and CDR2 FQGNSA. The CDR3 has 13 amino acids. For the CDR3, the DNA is TGTGCCAGCAGCTTAACCAGGACTGCTGAAGCTTTCTTT. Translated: CASSLTRTAEAFF.

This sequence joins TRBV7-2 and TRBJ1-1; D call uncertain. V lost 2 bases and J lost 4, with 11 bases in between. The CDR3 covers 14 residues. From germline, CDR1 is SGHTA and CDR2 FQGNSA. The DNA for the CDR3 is TGTGCCAGCAGCTTAAACCCAGCGGGCACTGAAGCTTTCTTT. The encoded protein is CASSLNPAGTEAFF.

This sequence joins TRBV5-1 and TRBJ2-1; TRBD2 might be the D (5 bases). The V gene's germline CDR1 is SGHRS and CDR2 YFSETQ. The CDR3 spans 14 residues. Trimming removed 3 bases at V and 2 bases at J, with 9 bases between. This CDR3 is CASSSGEPYNEQFF. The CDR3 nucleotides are TGCGCCAGCAGCTCCGGGGAGCCCTACAATGAGCAGTTCTTC. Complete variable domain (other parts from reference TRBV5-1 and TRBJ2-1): KAGVTQTPRYLIKTRGQQVTLSCSPISGHRSVSWYQQTPGQGLQFLFEYFSETQRNKGNFPGRFSGRQFSNSRSEMNVSTLELGDSALYLCASSSGEPYNEQFFGPGTRLTVL.

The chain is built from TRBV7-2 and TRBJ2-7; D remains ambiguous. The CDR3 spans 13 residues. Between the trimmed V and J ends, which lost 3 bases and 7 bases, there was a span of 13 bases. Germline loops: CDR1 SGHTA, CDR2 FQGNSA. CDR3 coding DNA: TGTGCCAGCAGCTTCGGACCCGCGAGGGAGCAGTACTTC. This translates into CASSFGPAREQYF.

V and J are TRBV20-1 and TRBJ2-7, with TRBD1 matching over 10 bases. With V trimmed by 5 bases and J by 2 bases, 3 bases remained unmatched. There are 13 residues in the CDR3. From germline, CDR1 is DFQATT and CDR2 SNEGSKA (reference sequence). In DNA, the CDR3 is TGCAGTGCTTTGGGACAGGGGCCCTACGAGCAGTACTTC. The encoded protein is CSALGQGPYEQYF.

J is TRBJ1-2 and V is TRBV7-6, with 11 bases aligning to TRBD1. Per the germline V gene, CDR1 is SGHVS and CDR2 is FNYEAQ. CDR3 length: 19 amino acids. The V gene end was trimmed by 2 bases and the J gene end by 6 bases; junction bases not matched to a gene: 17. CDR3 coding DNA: TGTGCCAGCAGCTTATGGGTCGCGGGACAGGGGGTTGTTAAAGATGGCTACACCTTC. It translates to CASSLWVAGQGVVKDGYTF.

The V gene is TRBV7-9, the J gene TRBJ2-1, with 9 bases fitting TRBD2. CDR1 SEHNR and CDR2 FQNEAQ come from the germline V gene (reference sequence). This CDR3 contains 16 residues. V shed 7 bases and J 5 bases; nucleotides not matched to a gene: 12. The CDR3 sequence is CASNPAGGGANNEQFF. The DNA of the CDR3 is TGTGCCAGCAACCCCGCAGGCGGGGGGGCCAACAATGAGCAGTTCTTC.

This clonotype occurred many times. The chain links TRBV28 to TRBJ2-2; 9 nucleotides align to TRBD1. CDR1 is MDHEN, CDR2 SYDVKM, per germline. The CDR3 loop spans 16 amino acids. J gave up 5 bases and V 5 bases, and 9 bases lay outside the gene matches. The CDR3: CASSLTRDRVTGELFF. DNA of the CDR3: TGTGCCAGCAGTCTAACCCGGGACAGGGTAACCGGGGAGCTGTTTTTT.

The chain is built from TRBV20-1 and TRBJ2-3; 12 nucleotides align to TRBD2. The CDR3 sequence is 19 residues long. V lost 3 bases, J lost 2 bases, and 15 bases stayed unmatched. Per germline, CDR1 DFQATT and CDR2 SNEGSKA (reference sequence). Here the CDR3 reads CSASGLAGFPLDNTDTQYF. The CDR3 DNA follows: TGCAGTGCTAGTGGACTAGCGGGATTCCCCCTCGACAACACAGATACGCAGTATTTT.